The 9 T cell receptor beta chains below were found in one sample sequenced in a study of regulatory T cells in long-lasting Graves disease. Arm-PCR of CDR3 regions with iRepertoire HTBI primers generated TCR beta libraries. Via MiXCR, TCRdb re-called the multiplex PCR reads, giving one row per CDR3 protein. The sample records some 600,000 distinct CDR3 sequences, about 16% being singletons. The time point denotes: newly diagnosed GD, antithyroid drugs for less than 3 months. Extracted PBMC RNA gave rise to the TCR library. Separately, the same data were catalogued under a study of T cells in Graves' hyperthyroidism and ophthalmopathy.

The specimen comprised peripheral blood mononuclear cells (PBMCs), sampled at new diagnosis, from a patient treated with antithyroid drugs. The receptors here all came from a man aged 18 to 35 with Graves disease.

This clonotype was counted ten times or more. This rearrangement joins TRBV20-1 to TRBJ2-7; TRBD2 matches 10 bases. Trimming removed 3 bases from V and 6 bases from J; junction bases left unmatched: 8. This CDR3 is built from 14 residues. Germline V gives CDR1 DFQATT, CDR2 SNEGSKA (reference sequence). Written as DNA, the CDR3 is TGCAGTGCTAGTTCGCTAGCGGGAGTTGCCGAGCAGTACTTC. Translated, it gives CSASSLAGVAEQYF.

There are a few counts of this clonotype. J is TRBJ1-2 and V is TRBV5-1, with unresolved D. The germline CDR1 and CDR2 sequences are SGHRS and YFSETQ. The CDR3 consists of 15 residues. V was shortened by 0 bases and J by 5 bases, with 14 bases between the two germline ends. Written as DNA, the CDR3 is TGCGCCAGCAGCTTGGCCTGGATACAGTCTTATGGCTACACCTTC. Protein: CASSLAWIQSYGYTF.

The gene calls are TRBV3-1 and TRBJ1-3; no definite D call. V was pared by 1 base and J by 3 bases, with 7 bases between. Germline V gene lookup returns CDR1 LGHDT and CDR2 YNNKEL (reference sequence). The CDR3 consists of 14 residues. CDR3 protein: CASSQGTVGNTIYF. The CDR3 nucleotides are TGTGCCAGCAGCCAAGGGACTGTTGGAAACACCATATATTTT.

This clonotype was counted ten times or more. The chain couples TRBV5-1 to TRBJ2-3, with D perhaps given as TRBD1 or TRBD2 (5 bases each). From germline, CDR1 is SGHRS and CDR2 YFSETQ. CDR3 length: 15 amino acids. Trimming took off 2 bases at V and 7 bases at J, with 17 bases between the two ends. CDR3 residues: CASSLPGPKGNTQYF. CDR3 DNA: TGCGCCAGCAGCTTACCGGGACCTAAAGGGAATACGCAGTATTTT.

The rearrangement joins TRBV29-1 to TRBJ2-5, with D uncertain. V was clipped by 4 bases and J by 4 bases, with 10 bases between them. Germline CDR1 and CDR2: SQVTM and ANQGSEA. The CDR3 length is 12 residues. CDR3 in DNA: TGCAGCGTTGCGATTACCCGAGAGACCCAGTACTTC. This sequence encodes CSVAITRETQYF.

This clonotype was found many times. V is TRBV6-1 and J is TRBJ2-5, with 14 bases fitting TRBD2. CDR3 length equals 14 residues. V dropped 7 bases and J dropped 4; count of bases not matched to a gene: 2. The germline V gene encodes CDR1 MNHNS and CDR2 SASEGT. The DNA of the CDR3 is TGTGCCAGCAAAGGGACTAGCGGGAGAGAGACCCAGTACTTC. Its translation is CASKGTSGRETQYF.

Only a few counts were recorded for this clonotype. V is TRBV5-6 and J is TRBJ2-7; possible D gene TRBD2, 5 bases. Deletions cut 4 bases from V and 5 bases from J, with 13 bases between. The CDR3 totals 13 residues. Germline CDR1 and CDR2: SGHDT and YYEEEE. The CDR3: CASSVTRDHEQYF. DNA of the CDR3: TGTGCCAGCAGCGTCACTAGAGACCACGAGCAGTACTTC.

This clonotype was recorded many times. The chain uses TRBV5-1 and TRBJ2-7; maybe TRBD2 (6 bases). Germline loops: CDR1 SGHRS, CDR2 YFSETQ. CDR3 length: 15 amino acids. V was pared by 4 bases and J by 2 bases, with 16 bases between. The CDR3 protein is CASSAPGLLAYEQYF. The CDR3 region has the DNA TGCGCCAGCAGCGCACCGGGACTTCTAGCCTACGAGCAGTACTTC.

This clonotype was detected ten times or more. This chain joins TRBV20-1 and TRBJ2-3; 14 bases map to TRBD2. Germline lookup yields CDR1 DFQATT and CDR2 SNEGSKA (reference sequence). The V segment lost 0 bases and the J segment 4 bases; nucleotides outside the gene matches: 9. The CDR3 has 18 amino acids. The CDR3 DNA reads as TGCAGTGCTAGAGATCCCTACCCGACTAGCGGGAGGGCAGATACGCAGTATTTT. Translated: CSARDPYPTSGRADTQYF.